This T cell receptor (beta chain) came from a study of blood T cell repertoires in COVID-19. For the study at large: Samples representing acute and convalescent COVID-19 were sourced from the United States, Italy and Spain. PBMCs, B-cell-depleted T cells, or T cells provided the cDNA or gDNA that made up the material.

V lost 8 bases and J lost 3; bases outside the gene matches: 7. The CDR3 is made up of 15 amino acids. Germline lookup yields CDR1 ENHRY and CDR2 SYGVKD. In the study's own analysis: Quantification of nucleated cells was approximated via reference gene primer amplification. Only in-frame clones appear in the TCRdb table, and some are missing; sequencing was by immunoSEQ multiplex PCR. The V and J calls and clone size come from that table; D and trimming were worked out from the DNA. Among under 80,000 clones listed, around 90% were seen once. The TCR originated in a man between 65 and 85 years old with acute or convalescent COVID-19. Sequences were obtained from peripheral blood. V gene TRBV10-3 combines with J gene TRBJ1-5, with TRBD1 matching over 10 bases. DNA of the CDR3: TGTGCCATCTGCCCGGACAGGGGGGTCAATCAGCCCCAGCATTTT. It is translated as CAICPDRGVNQPQHF.